The subject of this entry is one TCR beta chain. This entry is derived from a study of shared clonotypes between healthy human individuals. J was trimmed by 3 bases and V by 2 bases; bases with no gene match: 6. CDR3 size: 15 residues. Germline V CDR1 and CDR2: SGHRS, YFSETQ. Sequencing used immunoSEQ multiplex PCR; TCRdb keeps in-frame clones, though not all of them. The sample lists roughly 2,300,000 clones, approximately 90% seen once, with about 0.36% in the top ten. Sequences were obtained from naive CD4+ T cells from PBMCs. The subset is: CD45RA+ positively selected. The chain recombines TRBV5-1 with TRBJ2-7; TRBD1 aligns across 9 bases. The receptor's source is a man aged 18 to 29 in good health. Some clones in this sample may be carry-over from other donors' samples. DNA of the CDR3: TGCGCCAGCAGCTTCCGGGACAGGGCTAACTACGAGCAGTACTTC. Residues: CASSFRDRANYEQYF.